This TCR beta chain appears in the sequencing data of a study of cytomegalovirus exposure and HLA in healthy donors. Primers for the PCR totalled 60 Vbeta and 13 Jbeta. TCRdb keeps only in-frame clones here, not all; method: immunoSEQ multiplex PCR. Counted here are approximately 220,000 clones, over 70% occurring once; the ten biggest clones make up roughly 0.7%. This clone showed up just once. The CDR3 loop spans 15 amino acids. The germline gives CDR1 LNHDA, CDR2 SQIVND (reference sequence). J gave up 7 bases and V 6 bases, and 9 bases lay outside the gene matches. The chain has TRBV19 and TRBJ1-2, with 12 bases fitting TRBD1. The receptor comes from a boy aged 2-9 years in good health and CMV-seronegative. Sequencing used PBMCs. This chain's CDR3 is CASSLTGTGGPGYTF. For the CDR3, the DNA is TGTGCCAGTAGCCTCACCGGGACAGGGGGCCCTGGCTACACCTTC.